This entry lists 22 T cell receptor beta chains sequenced from one sample in a study of human T cells and chemical hapten exposure. Time point noted: patch test 1, 2 weeks after DPC sensitization. Regarding treatment: therapeutic diphenylcyclopropenone sensitization with weekly scalp DPC. TCRdb reanalysed the RACE reads using MiXCR and keeps one entry per CDR3 protein. The sample holds some 180,000 distinct CDR3 sequences; approximately 20% are singletons and the top ten take approximately 6.7%. Here the sequenced sample was whole blood, taken in connection with sensitization to the hapten diphenylcyclopropenone (DPC). These receptor sequences come from a woman in her forties or fifties with alopecia areata. Some clones in this sample may be carry-over from other donors' samples.

The J gene is TRBJ1-1, the V gene TRBV29-1; D is unresolved. The germline V gene has CDR1 SQVTM and CDR2 ANQGSEA. V gave up 1 base and J gave up 2 bases, with 8 bases separating them. The CDR3 runs to 13 residues. CDR3 residues: CSVEAFSNTEAFF. The CDR3 DNA sequence: TGCAGCGTTGAAGCCTTCAGTAACACTGAAGCTTTCTTT.

V gene TRBV20-1 combines with J gene TRBJ2-3, with D maybe TRBD2 (5 bases). V gave up 7 bases and J gave up 2 bases, with 10 bases separating them. This CDR3 has 12 amino acids. Germline-derived CDR1 and CDR2 are DFQATT and SNEGSKA (reference sequence). CDR3 loop: CSGSGPTDTQYF. CDR3 bases: TGCAGTGGGAGCGGACCCACAGATACGCAGTATTTT.

This clonotype has only a few counts. The CDR3 nucleotides read TGTGCCAGCAGCTTGTGGACTCGTAGGGAGCAGTTCTTC. Encoded protein: CASSLWTRREQFF. V usage is TRBV5-6 and J usage is TRBJ2-1; D may be TRBD2 (5 bases). Germline values: CDR1 SGHDT, CDR2 YYEEEE. V was cut by 1 base and J by 10 bases, with 12 bases left in between. The CDR3 is 13 residues long.

This clonotype has a handful of counts. CDR3 in amino acids: CSVDRTGGAEAFF. The CDR3 DNA sequence: TGCAGCGTTGATAGAACAGGTGGGGCTGAAGCTTTCTTT. The V call is TRBV29-1, the J call TRBJ1-1; a possible D gene is TRBD1 (5 bases). In germline, CDR1 is SQVTM, CDR2 ANQGSEA. This CDR3 has 13 amino acids. V lost 3 bases and J 6 bases, leaving 14 bases between the germline ends.

This clonotype appeared a few times. The chain joins TRBV4-1 to TRBJ1-1; no definite D call. CDR1 MGHRA and CDR2 YSYEKL come from the germline V gene. There are 14 residues in the CDR3. V lost 5 bases, J lost 0 bases, and 10 bases lay in between. The chain's CDR3 is CASSSMTVNTEAFF. Here the CDR3 DNA reads TGCGCCAGCAGCTCTATGACGGTGAACACTGAAGCTTTCTTT.

On this clonotype: The germline gene is not matched at one end of the junction; a read error may be the cause. The chain links TRBV12-3 or TRBV12-4 to TRBJ2-5; weak D call: TRBD1 (5 bases). The CDR3 consists of 13 residues. The CDR3 reads CASSFAREETQYF. The CDR3 bases are TGTGCCAGCAGTTTCGCCAGGGAAGAAACCCAGTACTTC.

This clonotype was picked up a small number of times. The gene calls are TRBV29-1 and TRBJ2-7; 9 bases are shared with TRBD1. Germline CDR1 is SQVTM and CDR2 is ANQGSEA. The V segment lost 7 bases and the J segment 6 bases; nucleotides outside the gene matches: 10. CDR3 length: 13 residues. The CDR3 spells CSARPGTGSEQYF. The CDR3 DNA follows: TGCAGCGCTCGTCCCGGGACAGGGTCCGAGCAGTACTTC.

The chain is built from TRBV7-9 and TRBJ1-4; 9 bases are shared with TRBD1. The CDR3 extends over 15 amino acids. Germline V lookup: CDR1 SEHNR, CDR2 FQNEAQ (reference sequence). The V and J ends lost 6 bases and 7 bases, in that order; junction bases with no gene match: 9. This CDR3 reads CASSQQGASGEKLFF. The CDR3, as DNA: TGTGCCAGCAGTCAACAGGGGGCGAGTGGTGAAAAACTGTTTTTT.

The V gene is TRBV7-2, the J gene TRBJ1-5; D gene ambiguous. V lost 2 bases and J 3 bases, leaving 5 bases between the germline ends. The germline CDR1 and CDR2 sequences are SGHTA and FQGNSA. CDR3 length equals 13 residues. The chain's CDR3 is CASSLQNNQPQHF. For the CDR3, the DNA is TGTGCCAGCAGCTTACAGAACAATCAGCCCCAGCATTTT.

V and J are TRBV29-1 and TRBJ1-1; a weak D match, TRBD1 (5 bases). Trimming removed 6 bases at V and 0 bases at J, with 11 bases between. CDR1 is SQVTM, CDR2 ANQGSEA, per germline. This CDR3 has 13 residues. CDR3 coding DNA: TGCAGCGTCGTGGGACTGCTGAACACTGAAGCTTTCTTT. This encodes CSVVGLLNTEAFF.

The chain's CDR3 is CASNIVASGTGELFF. The CDR3 bases are TGTGCCAGCAATATCGTGGCTAGCGGGACCGGGGAGCTGTTTTTT. The V and J genes are TRBV27 and TRBJ2-2; the match to TRBD2 covers 8 bases. Trimming cost V 7 bases and J 5 bases; bases outside gene matches: 9. CDR3 length: 15 amino acids. Per germline, CDR1 MNHEY and CDR2 SMNVEV (reference sequence).

The chain combines TRBV10-3 with TRBJ2-2; D uncertain. Germline V gene sequence: CDR1 ENHRY, CDR2 SYGVKD. V lost 2 bases to trimming and J lost 1 base, with 11 bases between them. The CDR3 contains 16 residues. The CDR3 spells CAISEGRRGNTGELFF. In nucleotides, the CDR3 is TGTGCCATCAGTGAGGGGCGGCGCGGGAACACCGGGGAGCTGTTTTTT.

This clonotype has just a few counts. The J gene is TRBJ2-7, the V gene TRBV5-1; 8 bases agree with TRBD1. This CDR3 contains 12 residues. Per germline, CDR1 SGHRS and CDR2 YFSETQ. V lost 3 bases, J lost 6 bases, and 2 bases stayed unmatched. CDR3 in DNA: TGCGCCAGCAGCTCCACAGGGGGCGAGCAGTACTTC. Protein: CASSSTGGEQYF.

There are a few counts of this clonotype. This chain uses TRBV6-4 with TRBJ2-2, with 8 bases lining up with TRBD1. The CDR3 extends over 17 amino acids. V dropped 3 bases and J dropped 3; count of bases not matched to a gene: 9. Germline V lookup: CDR1 MRHNA, CDR2 SNTAGT. The CDR3 bases are TGTGCCAGCAGTGAGGACCCAGGACAGGGAGACACCGGGGAGCTGTTTTTT. This sequence encodes CASSEDPGQGDTGELFF.

A few counts support this clonotype. The V gene is TRBV7-2, the J gene TRBJ1-2; D not resolved. From germline, CDR1 is SGHTA and CDR2 FQGNSA. CDR3 length: 13 residues. V lost 7 bases and J 8 bases, leaving 17 bases between the germline ends. The CDR3 here is CASTPPAPWGYTF. The CDR3 nucleotides are TGTGCCAGCACCCCACCGGCCCCATGGGGCTACACCTTC. The full variable domain, with the rest looked up from reference TRBV7-2 and TRBJ1-2, is GAGVSQSPSNKVTEKGKDVELRCDPISGHTALYWYRQSLGQGLEFLIYFQGNSAPDKSGLPSDRFSAERTGGSVSTLTIQRTQQEDSAVYLCASTPPAPWGYTFGSGTRLTVV.

CDR3 nucleotide sequence: TGTGCCAGCAGTTTTACGGGGGCAGTCACCGGGGAGCTGTTTTTT. Amino acids: CASSFTGAVTGELFF. The rearrangement joins TRBV12-3 or TRBV12-4 to TRBJ2-2; either TRBD1 or TRBD2 may fit D (6 bases each). Deletions cut 3 bases from V and 4 bases from J, with 12 bases between. The CDR3 runs 15 residues.

The chain recombines TRBV5-1 with TRBJ1-2; D unclear. Germline CDR1 reads SGHRS; CDR2 reads YFSETQ. The length of the CDR3 is 16 residues. V was trimmed by 0 bases and J by 2 bases, leaving 14 bases between them. CDR3 in amino acids: CASSLAGSSSNYGYTF. CDR3 DNA sequence: TGCGCCAGCAGCTTGGCCGGCAGTAGTTCCAACTATGGCTACACCTTC.

This chain joins TRBV7-2 and TRBJ2-4; D is ambiguous. Germline V gene sequence: CDR1 SGHTA, CDR2 FQGNSA. V lost 6 bases, J lost 7 bases, and 7 bases lay in between. The CDR3 consists of 11 residues. The CDR3 here is CASRGLNIQYF. The CDR3 coding sequence is TGTGCCAGCAGGGGCCTTAACATTCAGTACTTC.

The V call is TRBV5-5, the J call TRBJ2-7; D may be TRBD1 or TRBD2 (5 bases each). The germline V gene encodes CDR1 SGHKS and CDR2 YYEKEE (reference sequence). The V gene lost 7 bases and the J gene lost 2 bases, with 19 bases spanning the gap. The CDR3 has 15 amino acids. CDR3 in amino acids: CASGSFRDVPYEQYF. In DNA form, the CDR3 reads TGTGCCAGCGGCTCCTTCCGGGACGTCCCCTACGAGCAGTACTTC.

The CDR3 DNA follows: TGCGCCAGCAGCTTGGCCATGGCGAACACTGAAGCTTTCTTT. Protein product: CASSLAMANTEAFF. The V and J genes are TRBV5-1 and TRBJ1-1; D is unclear. Germline loops: CDR1 SGHRS, CDR2 YFSETQ. Trimming left V 0 bases short and J 1 base short, with 7 bases between. CDR3 size: 14 residues.

The rearrangement links TRBV27 to TRBJ2-1; D unclear. The CDR3 loop spans 11 amino acids. Looked up from germline, CDR1 is MNHEY and CDR2 is SMNVEV (reference sequence). Trimming stripped 4 bases from V and 13 bases from J, with 11 bases between. The CDR3 region has the DNA TGTGCCAGCAGTTACGCCGGCCTCCAGTTCTTC. Translating it yields CASSYAGLQFF.

The rearrangement joins TRBV2 to TRBJ2-7; 7 bases are a match to TRBD1. With V trimmed by 6 bases and J by 7 bases, 15 bases remained unmatched. This CDR3 contains 15 residues. From germline, CDR1 is SNHLY and CDR2 FYNNEI. The CDR3 DNA follows: TGTGCCAGCAGCGAGCTCCAGGGACAGCGCGGGGAGCAGTACTTC. Amino acid sequence: CASSELQGQRGEQYF. Full variable domain (missing parts from reference TRBV2 and TRBJ2-7): EPEVTQTPSHQVTQMGQEVILRCVPISNHLYFYWYRQILGQKVEFLVSFYNNEISEKSEIFDDQFSVERPDGSNFTLKIRSTKLEDSAMYFCASSELQGQRGEQYFGPGTRLTVT.